A single sample gave rise to the 18 T cell receptor beta chains below, sequenced in a study of beta chain features in type 1 diabetes. Isolated RNA was reverse transcribed in full, so expressed TCRB transcripts were sequenced. Clones were read by immunoSEQ multiplex PCR, and TCRdb kept only the in-frame ones, dropping some. The sample holds about 290,000 clones, 7.5% to 9.5% seen once. The sample was central memory CD4+ T cells from blood. The receptors stem from a woman aged 18-29 years in good health.

This chain uses TRBV25-1 with TRBJ2-3, with TRBD2 matching over 10 bases. With V trimmed by 8 bases and J by 1 base, 3 bases remained unmatched. Germline CDR1 reads MGHDK; CDR2 reads SYGVNS. The CDR3 consists of 14 residues. The CDR3: CASAAGGRTDTQYF. The DNA for the CDR3 is TGTGCCAGCGCAGCGGGGGGGCGCACAGATACGCAGTATTTT.

The J gene is TRBJ2-7, the V gene TRBV6-5, with unresolved D. The CDR3 is 14 residues long. The germline CDR1 and CDR2 sequences are MNHEY and SVGAGI. Trimming took off 6 bases at V and 3 bases at J, with 15 bases between the two ends. The CDR3 sequence is CASRTQTGFYEQYF. CDR3 in DNA: TGTGCCAGCAGGACCCAGACCGGATTCTACGAGCAGTACTTC.

V is TRBV2 and J is TRBJ2-5, with D possibly matching TRBD1 (6 bases). V dropped 11 bases and J dropped 5 bases, with 15 bases sitting between them. From germline, CDR1 is SNHLY and CDR2 FYNNEI. CDR3 length equals 12 residues. In DNA form, the CDR3 reads TGTGCCGCGAGGGGGTCCAGCGAGACCCAGTACTTC. This translates into CAARGSSETQYF.

The table lists this clone with a few counts. This sequence joins TRBV5-8 and TRBJ1-1, with D maybe TRBD1 (5 bases). This CDR3 is 15 amino acids long. V was trimmed by 4 bases and J by 1 base, leaving 14 bases between them. Germline CDR1 is SGHTS and CDR2 is YDEGEE. The CDR3 nucleotides are TGTGCCAGCAGCCGGGCGGGGGTCCGGAACACTGAAGCTTTCTTT. Residues: CASSRAGVRNTEAFF.

This clone was recorded a few times. V is TRBV7-3 and J is TRBJ1-2; D is uncertain. Trimming cost V 6 bases and J 2 bases, with 19 bases left between them. Per germline, CDR1 SGHTA and CDR2 FQGTGA. The CDR3 is 16 amino acids. CDR3 sequence reads: CASRSAHTLLNYGYTF. CDR3 DNA sequence: TGTGCCAGCAGGTCGGCCCATACCCTCTTAAACTATGGCTACACCTTC.

The sample holds many counts of this clone. The chain carries TRBV7-9 and TRBJ2-2, with TRBD1 as a possible D gene (5 bases). The V end was cut by 2 bases, the J end by 1 base, with 11 bases between. This CDR3 is 16 amino acids long. Germline V lookup: CDR1 SEHNR, CDR2 FQNEAQ (reference sequence). The CDR3 coding sequence is TGTGCCAGCAGCTTATCGTCAGGGCGGAACACCGGGGAGCTGTTTTTT. Translated: CASSLSSGRNTGELFF.

Only a few counts were recorded for this clone. The genes are TRBV18 and TRBJ2-7; 7 positions match TRBD1. The CDR3 runs to 16 residues. V trimming: 4 bases; J trimming: 1 base; junction bases outside the gene matches: 10. Per the germline V gene, CDR1 is KGHSH and CDR2 is LQKENI. Here the CDR3 reads CASSLSPDRQSYEQYF. The CDR3 region has the DNA TGTGCCAGCTCACTCTCCCCGGACAGGCAATCCTACGAGCAGTACTTC.

This clone was recorded a few times. V and J are TRBV5-4 and TRBJ2-5; D possibly corresponds to TRBD1 (5 bases). V gave up 4 bases and J gave up 2 bases, with 9 bases separating them. This CDR3 region has 13 residues. The V gene's germline CDR1 is SGHNT and CDR2 YYREEE (reference sequence). The CDR3 region has the DNA TGTGCCAGCAGCCATGACAGACAAGAGACCCAGTACTTC. Its translation is CASSHDRQETQYF. Using reference TRBV5-4 and TRBJ2-5 for the parts outside the CDR3, the full variable domain is ETGVTQSPTHLIKTRGQQVTLRCSSQSGHNTVSWYQQALGQGPQFIFQYYREEENGRGNFPPRFSGLQFPNYSSELNVNALELDDSALYLCASSHDRQETQYFGPGTRLLVL.

The chain recombines TRBV7-8 with TRBJ2-3; perhaps D is TRBD1 or TRBD2 (5 bases each). Germline loops: CDR1 SGHVS, CDR2 FQNEAQ. CDR3 length equals 18 residues. V was cut by 1 base and J by 2 bases, with 19 bases left in between. CDR3 amino acids: CASSLDWDAPGITDTQYF. The CDR3 DNA follows: TGTGCCAGCAGCTTAGACTGGGACGCCCCGGGCATCACAGATACGCAGTATTTT.

The chain carries TRBV4-3 and TRBJ1-2; no clear D gene. V dropped 0 bases and J dropped 6 bases, with 5 bases sitting between them. The CDR3 has 12 amino acids. The germline CDR1 and CDR2 sequences are LGHNA and YSLEER. DNA of the CDR3: TGCGCCAGCAGCCAAGATCTCGATGGCTACACCTTC. Translation: CASSQDLDGYTF.

This clone was counted between two and nine times. This chain links TRBV15 with TRBJ1-1; D gene ambiguous. CDR3 length: 15 residues. The V gene lost 0 bases and the J gene lost 1 base, with 9 bases spanning the gap. Germline V lookup: CDR1 LNHNV, CDR2 YYDKDF (reference sequence). The CDR3 bases are TGTGCCACCAGCAGAGATCTCGGGAGGAACACTGAAGCTTTCTTT. It encodes CATSRDLGRNTEAFF.

This clone was found a few times. A far larger clone is a single base away, which makes a read error likely. At the DNA level, this CDR3 is encoded by other sequences in the same sample as well. This sequence joins TRBV4-1 and TRBJ1-1; possible D gene TRBD1, 5 bases. The V gene's germline CDR1 is MGHRA and CDR2 YSYEKL. The CDR3 contains 16 residues. The V end lost 2 bases, the J end lost 0 bases, and 13 bases lay between the germline ends. The CDR3 region has the DNA TGCGCCAGCAGCCAACAGGGCGGCTCGATGAACACTGAAGCTTTCTTT. It encodes CASSQQGGSMNTEAFF.

The V gene is TRBV7-2, the J gene TRBJ2-4; 8 nucleotides align to TRBD2. V lost 5 bases and J lost 0; bases outside the gene matches: 9. In germline, CDR1 is SGHTA, CDR2 FQGNSA. This CDR3 spans 17 amino acids. The CDR3 here is CASSPQSGGLAKNIQYF. The DNA for the CDR3 is TGTGCCAGCAGCCCGCAAAGCGGGGGCCTAGCCAAAAACATTCAGTACTTC.

This clone came up a few times. The chain carries TRBV18 and TRBJ1-1, with 8 positions matching TRBD1. The junction had 15 bases not matched to a gene; V was cut back by 8 bases and J by 7 bases. The CDR3 covers 15 residues. Per germline, CDR1 KGHSH and CDR2 LQKENI. DNA of the CDR3: TGTGCCAGCACCTACCCCGGACAGGGTCGTGGTGAAGCTTTCTTT. It codes for CASTYPGQGRGEAFF.

This clone has at least ten counts. The rearrangement links TRBV19 to TRBJ1-3; 7 bases line up with TRBD1. Germline CDR1 is LNHDA and CDR2 is SQIVND (reference sequence). CDR3 length: 14 residues. V gave up 9 bases and J gave up 4 bases; unmatched junction bases: 9. CDR3 residues: CARWTGHPGNTIYF. Written as DNA, the CDR3 is TGTGCCAGATGGACAGGACACCCCGGAAACACCATATATTTT.

Worth noting for this clone: Within the sample, other DNA sequences also encode this same CDR3. The chain uses TRBV7-2 and TRBJ2-4; either TRBD1 or TRBD2 may supply D (5 bases each). V lost 1 base and J lost 4, with 8 bases in between. The germline V gene encodes CDR1 SGHTA and CDR2 FQGNSA. This CDR3 contains 14 residues. CDR3 sequence (DNA): TGTGCCAGCAGCTTAGGAGGGGCTAAAAACATTCAGTACTTC. Its protein is CASSLGGAKNIQYF.

Only a few counts were recorded for this clone. The genes are TRBV13 and TRBJ2-7; D is unresolved. In germline, CDR1 is PRHDT, CDR2 FYEKMQ (reference sequence). The CDR3 runs to 14 residues. V was shortened by 0 bases and J by 7 bases, with 13 bases between the two germline ends. CDR3 sequence (DNA): TGTGCCAGCAGCTTAGGGCATAACCCCTTGGAGCAGTACGTC. Its protein is CASSLGHNPLEQYV.

The chain couples TRBV19 to TRBJ2-1; maybe TRBD2 (6 bases). Looked up from germline, CDR1 is LNHDA and CDR2 is SQIVND (reference sequence). The CDR3 runs 13 residues. Between the trimmed V and J ends, which lost 2 bases and 8 bases, there was a span of 10 bases. This chain's CDR3 is CASSITTGDEQFF. Here the CDR3 DNA reads TGTGCCAGTAGTATAACCACGGGGGATGAGCAGTTCTTC.